The clone carrying this T cell receptor beta chain was picked up one time. What it binds is unknown. The sample belongs to a study of shared clonotypes between healthy human individuals. Background on the study: Each donor's CD4 naive and CD4 memory cells filled three plates apiece, CD8 naive two, and CD8 memory one.

An assay was performed, and its level was deep. Clones were sequenced by immunoSEQ multiplex PCR, and TCRdb holds only the in-frame ones, with some missing. The sample consists of 2 million to 2.5 million clones, 80% to 95% of them appearing once. Study conclusions and caveats: Non-shared clonotypes had lower generation probabilities than those shared by all four donors.

Healthy HIV-negative adults with no recent acute infections or vaccinations were recruited as donors. The sample consisted of naive CD4+ T cells from PBMCs. Subset of the sample: CD45RA+ positively selected. This clonotype was obtained from a man between 18 and 35 years old in good health. Some clones in this sample may be carry-over from other donors' samples.

The DNA for the CDR3 is TGCGCCAGCAGCTCAACCCCTCCCAGGGGGGCCCAGTACTTC. Its translation: CASSSTPPRGAQYF. The J gene is TRBJ2-5, the V gene TRBV5-1; D is possibly TRBD1 (7 bases). V lost 3 bases to trimming and J lost 9 bases, with 18 bases between them. The CDR3 loop spans 14 amino acids. CDR1 is SGHRS and CDR2 is YFSETQ in the germline V gene.